This TCR beta chain comes out of a study of cytomegalovirus exposure and HLA in healthy donors. Notes on the study in general: Highly shared variants forming one cluster were likely a sequencing artifact.

Concerning this clone: Its antigen is currently unknown.

This PCR relied on a set of 60 Vbeta primers and 13 Jbeta primers. TCRdb's copy holds only in-frame clones and misses some; the assay was immunoSEQ multiplex PCR. The sample holds 110,000 to 150,000 clones, roughly 83% seen once. Germline V gene data show CDR1 as SGDLS and CDR2 as YYNGEE. The CDR3 covers 14 residues. Trimming left V 7 bases short and J 3 bases short, with 16 bases between. The receptor was isolated from a man aged 35 to 55 in good health and CMV-seropositive. Sequencing input: PBMCs. This chain links TRBV9 with TRBJ1-2; a weak D match, TRBD1 (5 bases). CDR3 protein: CASYGQGRHYGYTF. The DNA of the CDR3 is TGTGCCAGCTACGGGCAGGGTCGACACTATGGCTACACCTTC.